This T cell receptor (beta chain) originates from a study of T cell repertoires in cytomegalovirus infection. Study in general: Public TCR beta signatures were indicative of both CMV infection and a matching HLA type. General study findings and limits: CMV-specific TCR beta clonotypes restricted by HLA-C dominated the ex vivo response.

This clonotype was found a few times. Its antigen is still unknown. The CDR3 loop spans 13 amino acids. Trimming left V 4 bases short and J 1 base short, with 7 bases between. Germline V gene lookup returns CDR1 SNHLY and CDR2 FYNNEI. TCRdb fed the reads into MiXCR, producing one record per CDR3 protein. This table holds 450,000 to 650,000 distinct CDR3 sequences, approximately 40% found once. This rearrangement joins TRBV2 to TRBJ1-1; D gene unclear. The source is a human donor in good health (CMV status not recorded). Some clones in this sample may be carry-over from other donors' samples. The input for sequencing was cultured PBMCs, taken from culture after CMV antigen stimulation. CDR3 bases: TGTGCCAGCAGTGTCGGCCCGAACACTGAAGCTTTCTTT. Translation gives CASSVGPNTEAFF.